The next 20 T cell receptor beta chains were all read from a single sample in a study of T cell responses to AZD1222 COVID-19 vaccine. The assay was immunoSEQ multiplex PCR, and TCRdb's table has in-frame clones only and misses some. The sample carries more than 100,000 clones, 86% recorded once. The sequencing used peripheral blood, collected on day 0 of AZD1222 vaccination. All receptors come from an adult in good health.

This clone was seen just once. This sequence joins TRBV19 and TRBJ2-1; perhaps TRBD2 as D (6 bases). Germline values: CDR1 LNHDA, CDR2 SQIVND (reference sequence). This CDR3 region has 15 residues. Trimming cost V 1 base and J 0 bases, with 7 bases left between them. CDR3 loop: CASSIAGSSYNEQFF. CDR3 sequence (DNA): TGTGCCAGTAGTATAGCCGGGAGCTCCTACAATGAGCAGTTCTTC.

The genes are TRBV7-9 and TRBJ1-3; unclear D gene. The CDR3 consists of 16 residues. The germline gives CDR1 SEHNR, CDR2 FQNEAQ (reference sequence). Trimming stripped 1 base from V and 0 bases from J, with 10 bases between. The CDR3 sequence: CASSLGGINSGNTIYF. CDR3 in DNA: TGTGCCAGCAGCTTAGGTGGCATTAACTCTGGAAACACCATATATTTT.

The chain recombines TRBV24-1 with TRBJ2-2, with TRBD1 matching 7 bases. This CDR3 region has 14 residues. Germline V gene lookup returns CDR1 KGHDR and CDR2 SFDVKD. V trimming: 10 bases; J trimming: 2 bases; junction bases outside the gene matches: 6. The CDR3: CATGTARNTGELFF. The CDR3 bases are TGTGCCACAGGGACAGCACGAAACACCGGGGAGCTGTTTTTT.

This sequence joins TRBV19 and TRBJ1-5; no firm D call. This CDR3 has 13 amino acids. V was shortened by 3 bases and J by 5 bases, with 8 bases between the two germline ends. Germline values: CDR1 LNHDA, CDR2 SQIVND (reference sequence). DNA of the CDR3: TGTGCCAGTAGTATCGACCCTGATCAGCCCCAGCATTTT. It is translated as CASSIDPDQPQHF.

The CDR3 bases are TGTGCCACCAGTGATCCACTCTCTCTGGTCTCGGCAGATACGCAGTATTTT. This gives the protein CATSDPLSLVSADTQYF. The rearrangement links TRBV24-1 to TRBJ2-3; D gene ambiguous. The CDR3 runs 17 residues. Germline-derived CDR1 and CDR2 are KGHDR and SFDVKD. The V end was cut by 3 bases, the J end by 4 bases, with 19 bases between.

The V gene is TRBV6-5, the J gene TRBJ2-7; 7 nucleotides align to TRBD1. J gave up 5 bases and V 5 bases, and 6 bases lay outside the gene matches. The germline CDR1 and CDR2 sequences are MNHEY and SVGAGI. The CDR3 is made up of 13 amino acids. CDR3 protein: CASSPFTGDEQYF. The CDR3 coding sequence is TGTGCCAGCAGTCCGTTCACAGGGGACGAGCAGTACTTC.

V and J are TRBV28 and TRBJ2-7; D unresolved. V was clipped by 8 bases and J by 2 bases, with 16 bases between them. This CDR3 contains 14 residues. The germline V gene encodes CDR1 MDHEN and CDR2 SYDVKM. The CDR3 loop reads CASLGSGAPYEQYF. CDR3 coding DNA: TGTGCCAGCCTAGGGTCAGGCGCTCCCTACGAGCAGTACTTC. The full variable domain, completed using reference TRBV28 and TRBJ2-7, is DVKVTQSSRYLVKRTGEKVFLECVQDMDHENMFWYRQDPGLGLRLIYFSYDVKMKEKGDIPEGYSVSREKKERFSLILESASTNQTSMYLCASLGSGAPYEQYFGPGTRLTVT.

This sequence joins TRBV29-1 and TRBJ1-1; 7 nucleotides agree with TRBD1. Trimming took 7 bases from V and 8 from J; bases not matched to a gene: 4. This CDR3 is built from 10 residues. From germline, CDR1 is SQVTM and CDR2 ANQGSEA. CDR3 loop: CSGLTGEAFF. The DNA of the CDR3 is TGCAGCGGCCTGACAGGGGAAGCTTTCTTT.

V usage is TRBV4-2 and J usage is TRBJ1-3; perhaps TRBD1 as D (5 bases). Germline-derived CDR1 and CDR2 are LGHNA and YNFKEQ. Trimming removed 0 bases at V and 0 bases at J, with 12 bases between. There are 17 residues in the CDR3. The CDR3 reads CASSQEVRGYSGNTIYF. As DNA, the CDR3 is TGTGCCAGCAGCCAAGAGGTTAGGGGCTACTCTGGAAACACCATATATTTT.

This clone has more than one count but fewer than ten. J is TRBJ2-7 and V is TRBV19; the D call may be TRBD1 or TRBD2 (5 bases each). The CDR3 spans 14 residues. The V and J ends lost 5 bases and 7 bases respectively, with 18 bases between them. CDR1 is LNHDA and CDR2 is SQIVND in the germline V gene (reference sequence). The CDR3 loop is CASSVGTDAWEQYF. In nucleotides, the CDR3 is TGTGCCAGTAGTGTCGGGACCGATGCCTGGGAGCAGTACTTC. Looking up the rest from reference TRBV19 and TRBJ2-7 gives the full variable domain: DGGITQSPKYLFRKEGQNVTLSCEQNLNHDAMYWYRQDPGQGLRLIYYSQIVNDFQKGDIAEGYSVSREKKESFPLTVTSAQKNPTAFYLCASSVGTDAWEQYFGPGTRLTVT.

V gene TRBV7-2 combines with J gene TRBJ2-5; no firm D call. Germline V gives CDR1 SGHTA, CDR2 FQGNSA. Trimming cost V 8 bases and J 0 bases, with 10 bases left between them. The CDR3 has 13 amino acids. The CDR3: CASGGRNQETQYF. Written as DNA, the CDR3 is TGTGCCAGCGGCGGACGGAACCAAGAGACCCAGTACTTC.

The chain carries TRBV6-5 and TRBJ2-2, with D maybe TRBD1 (6 bases). This CDR3 is built from 13 residues. The ends were cut back, 5 bases at V and 5 bases at J, with 9 bases in the middle. The germline V gene has CDR1 MNHEY and CDR2 SVGAGI. The CDR3 loop reads CASSKGETGELFF. The CDR3 bases are TGTGCCAGCAGTAAGGGGGAAACCGGGGAGCTGTTTTTT.

The gene calls are TRBV7-8 and TRBJ2-7, with 10 bases fitting TRBD2. In germline, CDR1 is SGHVS, CDR2 FQNEAQ. V lost 6 bases to trimming and J lost 3 bases; unmatched junction nucleotides: 5. This CDR3 region has 14 residues. In DNA, the CDR3 is TGTGCCAGCAGGCTAGCGGGGGCGAGCTACGAGCAGTACTTC. This codes for CASRLAGASYEQYF.

This chain joins TRBV10-3 and TRBJ1-6; TRBD1 agrees at 7 bases. Germline assignment: CDR1 ENHRY and CDR2 SYGVKD. Trimming at V came to 10 bases and at J to 6 bases, leaving 6 bases not matched to a gene. The CDR3 has 13 residues. The CDR3: CATRDSINSPLHF. As DNA, the CDR3 is TGTGCCACCCGGGACAGCATTAATTCACCCCTCCACTTT.

This chain links TRBV4-1 with TRBJ1-2, with D possibly being TRBD1 (6 bases). Trimming stripped 2 bases from V and 3 bases from J, with 16 bases between. CDR1 is MGHRA, CDR2 YSYEKL, per germline. There are 16 residues in the CDR3. The CDR3 DNA follows: TGCGCCAGCAGCCAACCTCTCCGGGGGCCGTACTATGGCTACACCTTC. Amino acids: CASSQPLRGPYYGYTF.

This clone was recorded only once. The chain joins TRBV28 to TRBJ1-2, with a tentative D call TRBD1 (5 bases). This CDR3 is 14 amino acids long. Germline loops: CDR1 MDHEN, CDR2 SYDVKM. Trimming removed 2 bases at V and 4 bases at J, with 11 bases between. CDR3 bases: TGTGCCAGCAGTTTAAATGGGGGTCCCTATGGCTACACCTTC. This translates into CASSLNGGPYGYTF.

The chain links TRBV11-3 to TRBJ2-2; 9 bases agree with TRBD2. The CDR3 loop spans 15 amino acids. The germline CDR1 and CDR2 sequences are SGHNT and YENEEA. The ends lost 1 base at V and 3 bases at J; junction bases unmatched: 0. This chain's CDR3 is CASSLGTSDTGELFF. The CDR3 nucleotides read TGTGCCAGCAGCTTAGGGACTAGCGACACCGGGGAGCTGTTTTTT.

The CDR3 region has the DNA TGTGCCAGCAGCTTAATGGGGGACAGCCCCTACGAGCAGTACTTC. It encodes CASSLMGDSPYEQYF. The chain joins TRBV7-3 to TRBJ2-7, with 7 positions matching TRBD1. Germline CDR1 reads SGHTA; CDR2 reads FQGTGA. This CDR3 is 15 amino acids long. V gave up 1 base and J gave up 2 bases; unmatched junction bases: 5.

This clone has a handful of counts. The rearrangement joins TRBV15 to TRBJ2-3; D call uncertain. This CDR3 has 13 amino acids. The V end lost 0 bases, the J end lost 5 bases, and 6 bases lay between the germline ends. Germline loops: CDR1 LNHNV, CDR2 YYDKDF (reference sequence). The CDR3 here is CATSREPLDTQYF. The DNA of the CDR3 is TGTGCCACCAGCAGAGAACCCCTAGATACGCAGTATTTT.

V usage is TRBV19 and J usage is TRBJ1-2; D is undetermined. This CDR3 is built from 15 residues. V was cut by 5 bases and J by 2 bases, with 15 bases left in between. CDR1 and CDR2 (germline): LNHDA, SQIVND (reference sequence). The CDR3 reads CASSGPRRGNYGYTF. CDR3 DNA sequence: TGTGCCAGTAGTGGTCCCAGGCGGGGAAACTATGGCTACACCTTC.